These 9 T cell receptor beta chains share one sample of origin, sequenced in a study of early T cells in non-severe SARS-CoV-2 infection. TCRdb itself ran the 5' RACE reads through MiXCR, one entry per CDR3 protein. Of 71,000 or so distinct CDR3 sequences listed, 12% to 15% are singletons. The source material was whole blood. These receptors were obtained from an adult who was a healthcare worker with PCR-confirmed SARS-CoV-2 infection or an uninfected control (not recorded which).

V usage is TRBV29-1 and J usage is TRBJ1-2, with 11 bases aligning to TRBD1. Germline V CDR1 and CDR2: SQVTM, ANQGSEA. Unmatched junction bases numbered 4, after V lost 3 bases and J lost 7 bases. The CDR3 consists of 13 residues. CDR3 DNA: TGCAGCGTTGACTACGGGACAGGGGGTGGCTACACCTTC. Translation gives CSVDYGTGGGYTF.

The J gene is TRBJ1-1, the V gene TRBV27; D remains ambiguous. V gave up 4 bases and J gave up 0 bases, with 6 bases separating them. There are 13 residues in the CDR3. Germline loops: CDR1 MNHEY, CDR2 SMNVEV (reference sequence). CDR3 sequence (DNA): TGTGCCAGCAGTTACGTAATGAACACTGAAGCTTTCTTT. Residues: CASSYVMNTEAFF.

This clonotype was detected ten times or more. The V and J genes are TRBV6-2 or TRBV6-3 and TRBJ1-2; 8 bases are a match to TRBD1. V was pared by 6 bases and J by 4 bases, with 10 bases of the junction left unmatched. In germline, CDR1 is MNHEY, CDR2 SVGEGT. The CDR3 totals 15 residues. The CDR3 nucleotides are TGTGCCAGCAGAAACTCGGGACAGGCATCCTATGGCTACACCTTC. Amino acid sequence: CASRNSGQASYGYTF.

This clonotype showed up just a few times. The chain couples TRBV25-1 to TRBJ1-1; 7 bases map to TRBD1. With 4 bases clipped from V and 4 bases from J, the junction kept 3 bases outside the gene matches. Looked up from germline, CDR1 is MGHDK and CDR2 is SYGVNS. This CDR3 contains 13 residues. The CDR3 sequence: CASSVGQLTEAFF. DNA of the CDR3: TGTGCCAGCAGTGTGGGACAGCTCACTGAAGCTTTCTTT.

V usage is TRBV5-6 and J usage is TRBJ2-1, with D unresolved. The germline CDR1 and CDR2 sequences are SGHDT and YYEEEE. Trimming removed 4 bases at V and 3 bases at J, with 8 bases between. CDR3 length: 13 residues. The DNA of the CDR3 is TGTGCCAGCAGCCCCAACCTCTACAATGAGCAGTTCTTC. This sequence encodes CASSPNLYNEQFF. Full variable domain (remainder filled in from reference TRBV5-6 and TRBJ2-1): DAGVTQSPTHLIKTRGQQVTLRCSPKSGHDTVSWYQQALGQGPQFIFQYYEEEERQRGNFPDRFSGHQFPNYSSELNVNALLLGDSALYLCASSPNLYNEQFFGPGTRLTVL.

The chain links TRBV4-3 to TRBJ2-5, with D unresolved. This CDR3 region has 15 residues. V gave up 0 bases and J gave up 4 bases, with 12 bases separating them. Germline V gene lookup returns CDR1 LGHNA and CDR2 YSLEER. CDR3 sequence (DNA): TGCGCCAGCAGCCAAGATCCGGCCAGAGGAGAGACCCAGTACTTC. This gives the protein CASSQDPARGETQYF.

Remarks on this clonotype: This may stem from a read error, because a much larger clone lies one nucleotide away. The CDR3 carries no conserved terminal phenylalanine or tryptophan, so it likely arises from a read error. The chain links TRBV29-1 to TRBJ1-2; D is unclear. V was shortened by 2 bases and J by 3 bases, with 13 bases between the two germline ends. This CDR3 spans 14 amino acids. The germline V gene has CDR1 SQVTM and CDR2 ANQGSEA. The CDR3 here is CSVESGAVDYGYTL. CDR3 nucleotides: TGCAGCGTTGAATCTGGAGCGGTAGACTATGGCTACACCCTC.

This clonotype was detected only a few times. The J gene is TRBJ2-3, the V gene TRBV10-3, with D perhaps TRBD2 (6 bases). The ends were cut back, 9 bases at V and 3 bases at J, with 10 bases in the middle. Germline V CDR1 and CDR2: ENHRY, SYGVKD. The length of the CDR3 is 12 residues. This CDR3 reads CAIGGVTDTQYF. The CDR3, as DNA: TGTGCCATAGGAGGGGTGACAGATACGCAGTATTTT.

This clonotype was detected only a few times. The gene calls are TRBV3-1 and TRBJ1-5; D unclear. Germline assignment: CDR1 LGHDT and CDR2 YNNKEL (reference sequence). Trimming left V 1 base short and J 3 bases short, with 7 bases between. The CDR3 sequence is 14 residues long. The CDR3 DNA follows: TGTGCCAGCAGCCAAGGCTGGGACAATCAGCCCCAGCATTTT. It is translated as CASSQGWDNQPQHF.